This entry features one TCR beta chain sequence. Every one of the donors was a Caucasian adult that lived in Nashville, Tennessee. TCRdb's table, derived via immunoSEQ multiplex PCR, lists solely in-frame clones and lacks some. The sample has hundreds of thousands of clones, roughly 77% seen once. The sample comes from a study of shared clonotypes between healthy human individuals. Between the trimmed V and J ends, which lost 6 bases and 1 base, there was a span of 9 bases. CDR1 and CDR2 (germline): LNHDA, SQIVND (reference sequence). The CDR3 spans 13 residues. Input material: PBMCs. The gene calls are TRBV19 and TRBJ1-1; a weak D match, TRBD1 (5 bases). The TCR sequence derives from a woman aged 40 to 55 in good health. Some clones in this sample may be carry-over from other donors' samples. The CDR3 loop reads CASRKTGNTEAFF. The CDR3, as DNA: TGTGCCAGTAGAAAAACAGGGAACACTGAAGCTTTCTTT.